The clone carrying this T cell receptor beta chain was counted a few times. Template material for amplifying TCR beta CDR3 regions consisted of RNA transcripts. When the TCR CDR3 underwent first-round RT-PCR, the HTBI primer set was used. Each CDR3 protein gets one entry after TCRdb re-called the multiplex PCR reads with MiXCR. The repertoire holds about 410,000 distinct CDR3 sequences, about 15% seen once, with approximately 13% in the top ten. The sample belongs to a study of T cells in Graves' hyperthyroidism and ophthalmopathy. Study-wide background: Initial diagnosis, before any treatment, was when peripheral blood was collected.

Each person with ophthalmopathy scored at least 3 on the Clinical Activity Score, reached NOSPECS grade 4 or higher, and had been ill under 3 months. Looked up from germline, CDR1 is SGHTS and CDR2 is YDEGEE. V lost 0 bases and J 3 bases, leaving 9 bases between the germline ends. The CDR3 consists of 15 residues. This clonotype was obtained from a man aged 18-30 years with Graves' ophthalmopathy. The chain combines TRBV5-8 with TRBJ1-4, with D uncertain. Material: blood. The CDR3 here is CASSLDPGANEKLFF. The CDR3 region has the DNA TGTGCCAGCAGCTTGGACCCCGGTGCTAATGAAAAACTGTTTTTT.